This TCR beta chain was obtained from a study of T-cell reconstitution after alpha-beta-depleted transplantation in children. The CDR3 totals 13 residues. Germline V CDR1 and CDR2: SEHNR, FQNEAQ (reference sequence). Trimming pared 1 base from V and 8 bases from J, leaving 11 bases between. Molecular barcoding with unique molecular identifiers was used for the TCRbeta library. Using its own MiXCR run on the PCR reads, TCRdb lists one record per CDR3 protein. The sample has 150,000 to 200,000 distinct CDR3 sequences; 13% to 15% are singletons. This clonotype was counted only a few times. The source was PBMCs from the stem cell graft donor, collected from the stem cell graft. The clonotype comes from a human donor who donated a stem cell graft to a child with acute lymphoblastic leukemia. The rearrangement links TRBV7-9 to TRBJ1-2; D is possibly TRBD1 (5 bases). CDR3 protein: CASSLEGDLGYTF. The CDR3 region has the DNA TGTGCCAGCAGCTTAGAAGGGGACCTAGGCTACACCTTC.